This is a list of T cell receptor beta chains from one sample in a study of response to subunit inactivated influenza vaccine. MiXCR, run by TCRdb on the RT-PCR reads, gives a single entry per CDR3 protein. The table has about 540,000 distinct CDR3 sequences, roughly 25% seen once. The sample was also reused in another study, on T cells expressing NK-cell markers.

This specimen consisted of CD4+ T cells sorted from PBMCs, obtained about 12 days after vaccination. Receptors originate from a man aged 45 to 65 who received an inactivated influenza vaccine. CDR3s include the opening cysteine and the closing phenylalanine or tryptophan. The D gene is left open where the match is weak. Where a row states a size, it is once, few, many or the class of an expanded clone; other rows omit it.

TRBJ2-3,TRBV5-1,.,.,TGCGCCAGCAGCTCCCACCTGACTAGCACAGATACGCAGTATTTT,CASSSHLTSTDTQYF
TRBJ2-1,TRBV6-1,TRBD1,.,TGTGCCAGCAGGACCGGGACAGGGGTCTATGAGCAGTTCTTC,CASRTGTGVYEQFF
TRBJ2-3,TRBV5-1,.,.,TGCGCCAGCAGCCTACTACAGGGAGTGGGCACAGATACGCAGTATTTT,CASSLLQGVGTDTQYF
TRBJ2-2,TRBV20-1,.,.,TGCAGTGCTAATCGCGACCAGGGCCACACCGGGGAGCTGTTTTTT,CSANRDQGHTGELFF
TRBJ2-7,TRBV4-1,.,.,TGCGCCAGCAGCCAAGGACTTCTGGGGGCCGAGCAGTACTTC,CASSQGLLGAEQYF
TRBJ2-1,TRBV7-8,TRBD2,.,TGTGCCAGCAGCAAGACTAGCGGGGGGTCCAATGAGCAGTTCTTC,CASSKTSGGSNEQFF
TRBJ2-1,TRBV3-1,TRBD2,many,TGTGCCAGCAGCCAAGTCCGGACTAGCGGCTTAGGTGAGCAGTTCTTC,CASSQVRTSGLGEQFF
TRBJ2-1,TRBV3-1,.,.,TGTGCCAGCAGCCAAGAAGGGACGGGCATGGGGTTCTTC,CASSQEGTGMGFF
TRBJ2-2,TRBV28,.,.,TGTGCCAGCAGTTTACCCCCGAACAGGGTGAACACCGGGGAGCTGTTTTTT,CASSLPPNRVNTGELFF
TRBJ2-7,TRBV28,TRBD1,many,TGTGCCAGCAGTTTAATGACGGGACAGGGGTCGCAGCAGTACTTC,CASSLMTGQGSQQYF
TRBJ2-5,TRBV19,TRBD2,.,TGTGCCAGTAGACTAGCGGCCGGAGAGACCCAGTACTTC,CASRLAAGETQYF
TRBJ2-3,TRBV5-6,.,.,TGTGCCAGCAGCTTGACTATGGGGCCCTCAGATACGCAGTATTTT,CASSLTMGPSDTQYF
TRBJ1-1,TRBV7-9,.,.,TGTGCCAGCAGCTTAAAGGGGACCTTTGAAGCTTTCTTT,CASSLKGTFEAFF
TRBJ1-1,TRBV4-2,TRBD1,.,TGTGCCAGCAGCCAACAACAGGGGGCGAAATATGAAGCTTTCTTT,CASSQQQGAKYEAFF
TRBJ1-2,TRBV9,.,many,TGTGCCAGCAGCGTAGGGAGGGGGAACTATGGCTACACCTTC,CASSVGRGNYGYTF
TRBJ2-3,TRBV4-1,TRBD2,few,TGCGCCAGCAGCCAAGAAGGGCGCGGGGGTATCACAGATACGCAGTATTTT,CASSQEGRGGITDTQYF